This is a list of T cell receptor beta chains from one sample in a study of molecular identifiers for immune sequencing clone quantification. MiXCR, run by TCRdb on the PCR reads, gives a single entry per CDR3 protein. The sample contains nearly 650,000 distinct CDR3 sequences, around 25% of which appear only once. Source material: naive CD8+ T cells from blood, with Jurkat cell RNA spiked in. Receptors were obtained from a human donor in good health. Some libraries in this study had Jurkat cell RNA spiked in. The CDR3 runs from the conserved cysteine through the conserved F or W.

TRBV7-9,13,TRBJ1-1,CAILFQGYTEAFF
TRBV4-1,15,TRBJ2-2,CASSQTLGGAGELFF
TRBV6-2/TRBV6-3,16,TRBJ2-7,CASSYLRSGGSDEQYF
TRBV19,12,TRBJ1-2,CASTLPGAGAAF
TRBV6-2/TRBV6-3,14,TRBJ2-2,CASMGLEDTGELFF
TRBV6-2/TRBV6-3,14,TRBJ2-1,CASKFDGAYNEQFF
TRBV7-9,14,TRBJ1-4,CASSRSGSGEKLFF
TRBV7-9,15,TRBJ2-1,CASSLVWGSYNEQFF
TRBV5-1,14,TRBJ1-5,CASSTGQGASPQHF
TRBV7-9,14,TRBJ2-4,CASSPTPEADIQYF
TRBV7-9,18,TRBJ2-7,CASSLQRGQGLGTYEQYF
TRBV6-5,16,TRBJ1-6,CASSYSIRRYNSPHHF
TRBV4-1,16,TRBJ2-7,CASSQVASGGYYEQYF